There are a few counts of the clone carrying this TCR beta chain. With V trimmed by 3 bases and J by 1 base, 7 bases remained unmatched. Germline CDR1 SGHTA, CDR2 FQGNSA. This CDR3 comprises 16 residues. This sample was taken from a study of CD8 T cells in Susac syndrome. Sequencing of TCR beta was undertaken in CD8+ and CD4+ T cells derived from blood. Negative isolation was applied to CD8+ and CD4+ T cells, and FACS enrichment was applied to TEMRA cells. The RNA input was roughly 0.45 to 1 ug, and it was reverse transcribed with random hexamers. TCRdb re-called the immunoSEQ multiplex PCR reads through MiXCR, storing one row per CDR3 protein. The sample records about 300,000 distinct CDR3 sequences, around nine tenths being singletons.

This sequence joins TRBV7-2 and TRBJ2-7; 9 nucleotides line up with TRBD1. The source of this sequence is a human donor with multiple sclerosis. The sample comprised CD8+ T cells from PBMCs. The CDR3 nucleotides are TGTGCCAGCAGCTTCACCGACAGGGGGGTTTCCTACGAGCAGTACTTC. Protein sequence: CASSFTDRGVSYEQYF. Drawing the rest from reference TRBV7-2 and TRBJ2-7, the complete variable domain is GAGVSQSPSNKVTEKGKDVELRCDPISGHTALYWYRQSLGQGLEFLIYFQGNSAPDKSGLPSDRFSAERTGGSVSTLTIQRTQQEDSAVYLCASSFTDRGVSYEQYFGPGTRLTVT.